This entry lists 28 T cell receptor beta chains sequenced from one sample in a study of CD8 T cells in ankylosing spondylitis. TCRdb itself ran the 5' RACE reads through MiXCR, one entry per CDR3 protein. Among roughly 230,000 distinct CDR3 sequences listed, 10% to 13% were seen once. The sequenced sample was blood, either unsorted or a sorted T cell fraction (not recorded which). The origin of the receptors is a male donor with ankylosing spondylitis or in good health (not recorded which).

This chain uses TRBV7-7 with TRBJ1-3; D ambiguous. V lost 1 base and J 3 bases, leaving 10 bases between the germline ends. The CDR3 extends over 15 amino acids. CDR1 is SSHAT and CDR2 is FNYEAQ in the germline V gene (reference sequence). CDR3 sequence (DNA): TGTGCCAGCAGCTTAGAGTCCGGGAGTGGAAACACCATATATTTT. This translates into CASSLESGSGNTIYF.

This clonotype has a count of ten or more. This chain connects TRBV12-3 or TRBV12-4 to TRBJ1-1; no reliable D call. The CDR3 is 11 amino acids. Trimming removed 5 bases at V and 7 bases at J, with 8 bases between. The CDR3 protein is CASSMTVEAFF. CDR3 coding DNA: TGTGCCAGCAGTATGACGGTTGAAGCTTTCTTT.

The table lists this clonotype with many counts. The chain employs TRBV7-2 and TRBJ2-1; a possible D gene is TRBD1 (5 bases). Germline CDR1 is SGHTA and CDR2 is FQGNSA. V lost 5 bases and J lost 9, with 14 bases in between. CDR3 size: 13 residues. The CDR3 reads CASSLRQTSEQFF. In DNA form, the CDR3 reads TGTGCCAGCAGCCTTAGACAGACCAGTGAGCAGTTCTTC.

This clonotype was counted at least ten times. The chain links TRBV20-1 to TRBJ1-5; the D gene is possibly TRBD1 (6 bases). V lost 4 bases and J lost 0, with 13 bases in between. CDR3 length: 15 residues. Germline V gene data show CDR1 as DFQATT and CDR2 as SNEGSKA (reference sequence). For the CDR3, the DNA is TGCAGTGCTAACCCTACAGGGTATAGCAATCAGCCCCAGCATTTT. Amino acids: CSANPTGYSNQPQHF.

The sample holds many counts of this clonotype. This chain uses TRBV29-1 with TRBJ2-5; TRBD2 matches at 7 bases. V trimming: 6 bases; J trimming: 5 bases; junction bases outside the gene matches: 12. CDR1 is SQVTM, CDR2 ANQGSEA, per germline. The CDR3 is 14 residues long. The CDR3 spells CSVRSGTTWETQYF. The DNA of the CDR3 is TGCAGCGTGCGAAGCGGGACGACCTGGGAGACCCAGTACTTC.

This clonotype was observed a handful of times. The J gene is TRBJ2-7, the V gene TRBV7-9; D is undetermined. Trimming removed 5 bases at V and 5 bases at J, with 19 bases between. CDR1 SEHNR and CDR2 FQNEAQ come from the germline V gene (reference sequence). The CDR3 totals 15 residues. In DNA form, the CDR3 reads TGTGCCAGCAGCGCTATCTTCGACCAGGTCGACGAGCAGTACTTC. This encodes CASSAIFDQVDEQYF.

This clonotype was detected ten times or more. This chain connects TRBV7-2 to TRBJ2-7; 7 nucleotides align to TRBD1. The CDR3 consists of 14 residues. Trimming cost V 5 bases and J 5 bases; bases outside gene matches: 9. Germline V lookup: CDR1 SGHTA, CDR2 FQGNSA. The CDR3 nucleotides are TGTGCCAGCAGCCTTAGACAGGGTGGCCACGAGCAGTACTTC. It specifies CASSLRQGGHEQYF.

This clonotype was seen repeatedly, ten times or more. The chain carries TRBV2 and TRBJ1-5, with TRBD1 as a possible D gene (6 bases). CDR1 is SNHLY and CDR2 is FYNNEI in the germline V gene. CDR3 length equals 15 residues. The V gene lost 7 bases and the J gene lost 2 bases, with 15 bases spanning the gap. The CDR3 sequence is CASKRGEGGNQPQHF. Here the CDR3 DNA reads TGTGCCAGCAAGAGGGGGGAGGGGGGCAATCAGCCCCAGCATTTT.

Ten or more counts support this clonotype. The chain combines TRBV20-1 with TRBJ2-5; the match to TRBD2 covers 10 bases. Germline trimming cut 6 bases from V and 5 bases from J; bases unmatched to any gene: 12. CDR1 DFQATT and CDR2 SNEGSKA come from the germline V gene (reference sequence). There are 15 residues in the CDR3. Here the CDR3 reads CSAYDSGGPSETQYF. In DNA form, the CDR3 reads TGCAGTGCCTACGATAGCGGGGGGCCGTCGGAGACCCAGTACTTC.

This clonotype has at least ten counts. The chain combines TRBV12-5 with TRBJ2-1, with D tentatively TRBD2 (5 bases). The CDR3 is made up of 14 amino acids. V was pared by 9 bases and J by 0 bases, with 12 bases between. CDR1 is LGHNT and CDR2 is FRNRAP in the germline V gene. CDR3 protein: CASEGASSYNEQFF. Written as DNA, the CDR3 is TGTGCTAGCGAGGGAGCGAGCTCCTACAATGAGCAGTTCTTC.

There are many counts of this clonotype. The rearrangement uses TRBV7-9 and TRBJ2-1, with D maybe TRBD1 (5 bases). Deletions cut 3 bases from V and 6 bases from J, with 6 bases between. This CDR3 is 12 amino acids long. Germline V gene lookup returns CDR1 SEHNR and CDR2 FQNEAQ (reference sequence). The CDR3 bases are TGTGCCAGCAGCTTGGGGCTCAATGAGCAGTTCTTC. This translates into CASSLGLNEQFF.

This clonotype was seen a few times. The junction departs from germline at one end; a sequencing error may be responsible. The gene calls are TRBV3-1 and TRBJ2-3; 11 bases are a match to TRBD1. Germline lookup yields CDR1 LGHDT and CDR2 YNNKEL (reference sequence). The length of the CDR3 is 17 residues. CDR3 amino acids: CASTQAGTGGYTDTQYF. Written as DNA, the CDR3 is TGTGCCAGCACCCAAGCGGGGACAGGGGGGTACACAGATACGCAGTATTTT.

This clonotype was observed many times. This rearrangement joins TRBV5-6 to TRBJ2-7, with D unresolved. CDR1 and CDR2 (germline): SGHDT, YYEEEE. V lost 1 base, J lost 0 bases, and 5 bases lay in between. The CDR3 length is 13 residues. The CDR3 protein is CASSLYSSYEQYF. CDR3 sequence (DNA): TGTGCCAGCAGCTTGTACAGCTCCTACGAGCAGTACTTC.

This clonotype was seen ten or more times. This rearrangement joins TRBV2 to TRBJ1-6; no clear D. Trimming shortened V by 5 bases and J by 10 bases, and 6 bases separated the two germline ends. The CDR3 has 11 amino acids. Germline CDR1 is SNHLY and CDR2 is FYNNEI. DNA of the CDR3: TGTGCCAGCAGTATTGGGTCACCCCTCCACTTT. It translates to CASSIGSPLHF.

This clonotype was recorded many times. This rearrangement joins TRBV6-2 or TRBV6-3 to TRBJ1-1; a weak D match, TRBD1 (6 bases). The CDR3 has 12 amino acids. Germline V gives CDR1 MNHEY, CDR2 SVGEGT. Trimming cost V 5 bases and J 11 bases, with 15 bases left between them. CDR3 coding DNA: TGTGCCAGCAGTCCCGACAGGATAAAGGCTTTCTTT. Encoded protein: CASSPDRIKAFF.

This clonotype was seen repeatedly, ten times or more. This chain uses TRBV30 with TRBJ2-1, with no clear D. This CDR3 has 10 residues. V shed 8 bases and J shed 8 bases, with 10 bases lying between them. The germline V gene encodes CDR1 GTSNPN and CDR2 SVGIG (reference sequence). CDR3 sequence reads: CAGAIYEQFF. CDR3 nucleotides: TGTGCCGGTGCCATCTATGAGCAGTTCTTC.

This clonotype has ten or more counts. The V call is TRBV6-5, the J call TRBJ1-1; possible D gene TRBD1, 6 bases. This CDR3 has 11 residues. The V and J ends lost 5 bases and 5 bases respectively, with 6 bases between them. CDR1 MNHEY and CDR2 SVGAGI come from the germline V gene. The CDR3 loop is CASSQGTEAFF. CDR3 DNA sequence: TGTGCCAGCAGTCAGGGGACTGAAGCTTTCTTT.

This clonotype was observed many times. V and J are TRBV5-1 and TRBJ2-1; 8 bases are shared with TRBD2. With 3 bases clipped from V and 9 bases from J, the junction kept 8 bases outside the gene matches. The CDR3 extends over 14 amino acids. Germline V gene data show CDR1 as SGHRS and CDR2 as YFSETQ. CDR3 sequence (DNA): TGCGCCAGCAGCTGGGGACTAGTTATCGCTGAGCAGTTCTTC. Protein product: CASSWGLVIAEQFF.

This clonotype has more than one count but fewer than ten. V usage is TRBV7-6 and J usage is TRBJ1-4; possible D gene TRBD1, 5 bases. V lost 1 base to trimming and J lost 8 bases, with 23 bases between them. This CDR3 has 18 amino acids. Germline V lookup: CDR1 SGHVS, CDR2 FNYEAQ. CDR3 coding DNA: TGTGCCAGCAGCTTAGTACTCGGGCCTAAGGGGACTTCGGAAAAACTGTTTTTT. Protein product: CASSLVLGPKGTSEKLFF.

This clonotype was seen a handful of times. The chain employs TRBV30 and TRBJ1-3; D unclear. Germline CDR1 is GTSNPN and CDR2 is SVGIG (reference sequence). With 3 bases removed from V and 4 bases from J, the gap between germline ends came to 10 bases. CDR3 length: 13 residues. The chain's CDR3 is CAWSDGTGNTIYF. The CDR3, as DNA: TGTGCCTGGAGCGATGGTACGGGAAACACCATATATTTT.

Ten or more counts support this clonotype. The chain carries TRBV12-3 or TRBV12-4 and TRBJ2-4; D perhaps matches TRBD1 (6 bases). V dropped 1 base and J dropped 9 bases, with 13 bases sitting between them. The CDR3 length is 14 residues. In nucleotides, the CDR3 is TGTGCCAGCAGTTTAGTGCAGGGGCAAAGCATTCAGTACTTC. Protein: CASSLVQGQSIQYF.

This clonotype showed up many times. The CDR3 here is CASNSGEETQYF. For the CDR3, the DNA is TGTGCCAGCAATAGCGGGGAAGAGACCCAGTACTTC. The J gene is TRBJ2-5, the V gene TRBV12-3 or TRBV12-4, with TRBD2 matching over 8 bases. The CDR3 length is 12 residues. The ends lost 7 bases at V and 3 bases at J; junction bases unmatched: 1.

This clonotype was seen many times. The J gene is TRBJ2-3, the V gene TRBV20-1; weak D call: TRBD2 (6 bases). Germline-derived CDR1 and CDR2 are DFQATT and SNEGSKA (reference sequence). Trimming removed 5 bases from V and 6 bases from J, with 12 bases in between. The CDR3 totals 12 residues. CDR3 nucleotides: TGCAGTGCTGTGGGACTCGGGGATACGCAGTATTTT. It encodes CSAVGLGDTQYF.

This clonotype was observed many times. The chain joins TRBV4-2 to TRBJ2-7; TRBD2 matches 8 bases. V gave up 5 bases and J gave up 7 bases; unmatched junction bases: 13. This CDR3 contains 15 residues. Germline assignment: CDR1 LGHNA and CDR2 YNFKEQ. CDR3 DNA: TGTGCCAGCAGCGACTGGCGGGAGGATCAAAGAGAGCAGTACTTC. Protein product: CASSDWREDQREQYF.

This clonotype was counted at least ten times. The V call is TRBV5-1, the J call TRBJ1-1; D possibly corresponds to TRBD1 (6 bases). The CDR3 covers 14 residues. Germline V gene data show CDR1 as SGHRS and CDR2 as YFSETQ. The germline V and J ends were trimmed by 0 bases and 3 bases, with 9 bases remaining between them. The CDR3 spells CASSLAGAHTEAFF. DNA of the CDR3: TGCGCCAGCAGCTTGGCAGGGGCGCACACTGAAGCTTTCTTT.

This clonotype was observed many times. The chain recombines TRBV5-1 with TRBJ2-2; possible D gene TRBD2, 6 bases. CDR3 length: 17 amino acids. Germline V gene data show CDR1 as SGHRS and CDR2 as YFSETQ. V was pared by 3 bases and J by 5 bases, with 20 bases between. In DNA form, the CDR3 reads TGCGCCAGCAGCTCCCCGGGCCCCGCCGGGGGAACCGGGGAGCTGTTTTTT. Its protein is CASSSPGPAGGTGELFF.

The rearrangement joins TRBV6-5 to TRBJ2-2; tentative D call: TRBD2 (5 bases). The CDR3 loop spans 15 amino acids. Trimming stripped 2 bases from V and 4 bases from J, with 11 bases between. Germline V gives CDR1 MNHEY, CDR2 SVGAGI. CDR3 protein: CASSYRPEGTGELFF. The CDR3, as DNA: TGTGCCAGCAGTTACAGGCCCGAGGGCACCGGGGAGCTGTTTTTT.

This clonotype was detected ten times or more. CDR3 loop: CSARALNNEQFF. Here the CDR3 DNA reads TGCAGTGCTAGAGCGCTAAACAATGAGCAGTTCTTC. The genes are TRBV20-1 and TRBJ2-1; D gene unclear. CDR3 length: 12 residues. The germline CDR1 and CDR2 sequences are DFQATT and SNEGSKA (reference sequence). V shed 1 base and J shed 5 bases, with 6 bases lying between them.